Sequencing of this T cell receptor (beta chain) was carried out in a study of T cells in placental villitis. Study observations and caveats: CMV cases had CMV-specific clone frequency 0.011 versus 0.001 in villitis of unknown etiology. Bulk tissue sequencing could not separate helper, regulatory or cytotoxic T cells, nor maternal from fetal cells.

Sequencing used immunoSEQ v4. Using immunoSEQ multiplex PCR, the repertoire was profiled, and TCRdb retains in-frame clones only, with some absent. The data contain several thousand clones, 78% of them singletons. A handful of cytomegalovirus and one Toxoplasma gondii villitis placentae were included. Infectious villitis mothers were younger with smaller fetuses. Regarding this clone: As yet, its antigen is unknown.

This TCR derives from a human patient with infectious villitis; the placental T cells may come from both mother and fetus. The sample taken for sequencing was placental tissue containing maternal and fetal cells.

The chain's CDR3 is CASSQDRTSGVETQYF. DNA for the CDR3: TGTGCCAGCAGCCAAGACCGGACTAGCGGGGTAGAGACCCAGTACTTC. This chain uses TRBV4-2 with TRBJ2-5; 12 nucleotides line up with TRBD2. CDR1 is LGHNA and CDR2 is YNFKEQ in the germline V gene. With V trimmed by 0 bases and J by 4 bases, 3 bases remained unmatched. There are 16 residues in the CDR3.